The 13 T cell receptor beta chains below come from one sample, sequenced in a study of cytomegalovirus exposure and HLA in healthy donors. The PCR made use of 60 Vbeta and 13 Jbeta primers. Profiling relied on immunoSEQ multiplex PCR, and the TCRdb table lists in-frame clones only, not all of them. The sample shows some 150,000 clones, 71% of them seen only once. Sequenced sample: PBMCs. These receptors originate from a woman younger than 45 in good health and CMV-seronegative.

The chain carries TRBV5-4 and TRBJ2-5, with 10 nucleotides matching TRBD1. The CDR3 extends over 15 amino acids. Germline CDR1 SGHNT, CDR2 YYREEE (reference sequence). V was clipped by 4 bases and J by 1 base; unmatched bases: 4. As DNA, the CDR3 is TGTGCCAGCAGCCCGGACAGGGGGACCCAAGAGACCCAGTACTTC. Translating it yields CASSPDRGTQETQYF.

The genes are TRBV4-1 and TRBJ1-3, with D possibly TRBD1 on 6 matching bases. CDR1 is MGHRA and CDR2 is YSYEKL in the germline V gene. This CDR3 has 17 residues. The V and J ends lost 1 base and 0 bases respectively, with 13 bases between them. The CDR3 DNA reads as TGCGCCAGCAGCCAAGGGGCAGGGGAGACCTCTGGAAACACCATATATTTT. Translation gives CASSQGAGETSGNTIYF.

This sequence joins TRBV11-1 and TRBJ2-5; 11 bases are shared with TRBD1. The tail of the sequence fits TRBJ2-7 better, so the J call may be wrong. The CDR3 sequence is 13 residues long. CDR1 is SGHAT, CDR2 FQDESV, per germline (reference sequence). Here the CDR3 DNA reads TGTGCCAGCAGCACGGACAGGGGGCACGAGCAGTACTTC. This translates into CASSTDRGHEQYF.

The rearrangement joins TRBV28 to TRBJ1-2; perhaps TRBD1 as D (5 bases). The CDR3 covers 12 residues. The V gene's germline CDR1 is MDHEN and CDR2 SYDVKM. V lost 11 bases and J 2 bases, leaving 12 bases between the germline ends. The DNA of the CDR3 is TGTGCCTCCAGGGTACAGAACTATGGCTACACCTTC. This sequence encodes CASRVQNYGYTF.

This clone was detected only a few times. The chain couples TRBV6-1 to TRBJ2-7; 7 positions agree with TRBD1. The J segment lost 4 bases and the V segment lost 7 bases, leaving 7 bases of the junction unmatched. The CDR3 totals 13 residues. Germline V CDR1 and CDR2: MNHNS, SASEGT. The CDR3 sequence is CASNLSRGYEQYF. CDR3 coding DNA: TGTGCCAGCAATTTGTCCAGGGGGTACGAGCAGTACTTC.

The CDR3 spells CASSYWTGQPQHF. CDR3 coding DNA: TGTGCCAGCAGCTACTGGACAGGTCAGCCCCAGCATTTT. V gene TRBV7-2 combines with J gene TRBJ1-5, with 7 nucleotides matching TRBD1. Germline-derived CDR1 and CDR2 are SGHTA and FQGNSA. The V and J ends lost 4 bases and 6 bases, in that order; junction bases with no gene match: 3. CDR3 length: 13 residues.

The chain carries TRBV19 and TRBJ2-1; TRBD2 agrees at 10 bases. V was clipped by 3 bases and J by 10 bases; unmatched bases: 6. From germline, CDR1 is LNHDA and CDR2 SQIVND (reference sequence). The CDR3 is 14 residues long. The CDR3 loop reads CASSIALAGTEQFF. CDR3 DNA: TGTGCCAGTAGTATTGCACTAGCGGGGACAGAGCAGTTCTTC.

V usage is TRBV28 and J usage is TRBJ1-6; the match to TRBD1 covers 7 bases. V shed 4 bases, J shed 6 bases, and the junction held 6 bases outside the gene matches. The germline CDR1 and CDR2 sequences are MDHEN and SYDVKM. The CDR3 contains 15 residues. The DNA for the CDR3 is TGTGCCAGCAGTTACGTCGACAGGGCTAATTCACCCCTCCACTTT. It translates to CASSYVDRANSPLHF.

This clone was seen a handful of times. This chain links TRBV6-6 with TRBJ2-1; 12 nucleotides line up with TRBD1. The CDR3 is made up of 15 amino acids. The junction had 7 bases not matched to a gene; V was cut back by 6 bases and J by 7 bases. Germline V CDR1 and CDR2: MNHNY, SVGAGI (reference sequence). CDR3 in amino acids: CASSRPGQGANEQFF. As DNA, the CDR3 is TGTGCCAGCAGCCGACCGGGACAGGGGGCGAATGAGCAGTTCTTC.

V gene TRBV5-6 combines with J gene TRBJ2-7; possible D gene TRBD1, 6 bases. Trimming took off 4 bases at V and 0 bases at J, with 14 bases between the two ends. Germline V CDR1 and CDR2: SGHDT, YYEEEE. The length of the CDR3 is 15 residues. The chain's CDR3 is CASSPVQGASYEQYF. The CDR3, as DNA: TGTGCCAGCAGCCCCGTACAGGGTGCCTCCTACGAGCAGTACTTC.

The rearrangement uses TRBV28 and TRBJ2-6; 10 nucleotides agree with TRBD1. Germline values: CDR1 MDHEN, CDR2 SYDVKM. With V trimmed by 1 base and J by 0 bases, 3 bases remained unmatched. The CDR3 is 18 amino acids. The CDR3: CASSLSRTGGSGANVLTF. CDR3 nucleotide sequence: TGTGCCAGCAGTTTATCTCGGACAGGGGGCTCTGGGGCCAACGTCCTGACTTTC.

The chain couples TRBV5-1 to TRBJ1-1, with 7 bases fitting TRBD1. J gave up 6 bases and V 2 bases, and 4 bases lay outside the gene matches. Germline V CDR1 and CDR2: SGHRS, YFSETQ. The CDR3 spans 13 residues. This chain's CDR3 is CASSLQGWAEAFF. CDR3 sequence (DNA): TGCGCCAGCAGCTTACAGGGGTGGGCTGAAGCTTTCTTT.

This chain connects TRBV28 to TRBJ1-5; D remains unclear. The germline gives CDR1 MDHEN, CDR2 SYDVKM. Between the trimmed V and J ends, which lost 2 bases and 9 bases, there was a span of 8 bases. CDR3 size: 12 residues. The CDR3 DNA is TGTGCCAGCAGTTTAGCCTCGGGGCCCCAGCATTTT. Amino acids: CASSLASGPQHF. Full variable domain (remainder filled in from reference TRBV28 and TRBJ1-5): DVKVTQSSRYLVKRTGEKVFLECVQDMDHENMFWYRQDPGLGLRLIYFSYDVKMKEKGDIPEGYSVSREKKERFSLILESASTNQTSMYLCASSLASGPQHFGDGTRLSIL.